This T cell receptor beta chain was identified during a study of follicular helper T cells after annual influenza vaccination. Study-level information: For some subjects, blood spans the 2013-2014, 2014-2015 and 2015-2016 annual vaccinations.

In germline, CDR1 is KGHSY, CDR2 FQNENV. The V and J ends lost 2 bases and 6 bases respectively, with 11 bases between them. The CDR3 spans 14 residues. Repertoires were generated with immunoSEQ multiplex PCR, while TCRdb's copy carries only in-frame clones and drops some. This sample has about 10,000 clones, with 81% found just once. Indicated time point: 2015-2016 season, pre-vaccination. V usage is TRBV16 and J usage is TRBJ2-1; tentative D call: TRBD1 (6 bases). The sequence was collected from an adult who received the influenza vaccine. This material consisted of CXCR5+ CD38- circulating T follicular helper cells from blood, taken on the day of influenza vaccination. As for subset: circulating Tfh, non-naive CD4+CXCR5+PD-1+ (ICOS+CD38+ or ICOS-CD38-). The CDR3 reads CASSQNRVVNEQFF. DNA for the CDR3: TGTGCCAGCAGCCAAAACAGGGTGGTCAATGAGCAGTTCTTC.